This T cell receptor (beta chain) was sequenced in a study of cytomegalovirus exposure and HLA in healthy donors (dated by TCRdb to between 2016 and 2019). Study-wide context: An earlier analysis of several hundred of the donors reported 250 to 350 Gb of sequence data and around 100 million unique TCR beta sequences obtained from approximately 180 million T cells. The later analysis used no new phenotypic data to find candidate immune exposures, relying instead on TCR beta sequences and their occurrence across donors. A later analysis re-analyzed previously published TCR beta repertoires from roughly 600 donors and added high-resolution HLA genotyping to study TCR occurrence patterns. A separate validation cohort of 90 to 150 different subjects was used in addition to the 666-subject first cohort. Five DR-DQ haplotypes were treated as single units for association and clustering because of strong linkage in the cohort. All discovery cohort repertoires had been generated using a single sequencing platform. In a later genetic analysis, genome-wide SNP genotypes for about 65% of the roughly 670 donors were used, and that subset was treated as a discovery cohort. The study combined high-throughput TCR immunosequencing, statistical association of individual TCRs with disease status, and machine learning to predict cytomegalovirus infection status. Using immunosequencing, the study profiled T cell repertoires from approximately 700 subjects and related those repertoires to cytomegalovirus serostatus. Approximately 310 gigabases of sequencing data and about 92 million unique TCR sequences made up an early release that covered 500 to 650 HLA-typed donors. The number of donors typed differed by locus, with roughly 629-640 for A, B, C, DRB1 and DQB1, roughly 520 for DQA1, nearly 610 for DPA1, and under 490 for DPB1. On average, 235,054 unique TCR beta nucleotide sequences were sequenced per donor among about 400 genotyped donors of the cohort, with 15% to 20% of those sequences being non-productive. Alongside the repertoire data, information on donor age, sex, ethnicity and CMV serostatus was compiled. Both class I and class II loci were covered by HLA typing, at four-digit resolution. An earlier analysis of approximately 640 of the donors applied high-throughput TCR beta sequencing to assess whether each TCR beta V gene segment acted as functional or pseudogenic. The aim of the study was to test whether cataloging public T cell receptors could identify signatures of past pathogen exposure. Among the roughly 400 genotyped donors, around 81% belonged to the genetic ancestry cluster associated with self-reported Caucasian donors. Here is what the overall study found, with its caveats: A cluster of highly shared sequence variants was judged likely to be a technical artifact of the sequencing pipeline. Presence/absence analyses assumed roughly uniform sequencing depth across donors, an assumption that may not hold. HLA typing was unavailable for some donors at each locus, so association tests used only the typed subset. Assigning TCR associations to individual alleles was difficult when HLA alleles, especially DR and DQ, strongly co-occurred. The only immune exposure information available for the cohort was CMV serostatus. Several of the top co-occurrence clusters appeared to be linked to parvovirus B19, influenza, CMV and Epstein-Barr virus, according to a later analysis. In this cohort, only TCR beta chains were sequenced, and detectable features were limited by the absence of alpha or paired-chain data. According to the authors, the approach could potentially be generalized to other disease states and immunological phenotypes. A later analysis associated approximately 17,000 TCR beta sequences with specific HLA alleles at a false discovery rate of 0.05. In a later genetic analysis, a missense DCLRE1C variant was associated with V-gene and J-gene trimming of TCR beta chains, and the association was replicated in an independent cohort. A later analysis found that TCR association rates varied across HLA loci, with DRB1 alleles showing the most associated TCRs and HLA-C alleles the fewest. In the study, 164 TCR beta chains were listed as associated with cytomegalovirus. An earlier analysis of around 500 of the donors showed that most TCR beta V segments appeared in productive rearrangements either about 87% or about 30% of the time, which broadly matched IMGT annotations. Correlated functional status among segregating V segments might reflect linkage disequilibrium, but an unknown experimental factor could not be ruled out. Most CMV-associated TCR beta chains appeared to be HLA-restricted in a later analysis, and the HLA associations seemed to be driven largely by CMV exposure. According to a later genetic analysis, donors in an Asian-associated ancestry cluster had fewer N-insertions in productive TCRs than the approximately 700-donor mean. While some public TCRs were present in many individuals, most TCR sequences turned up only very rarely across donors. A further reported finding was that TCR beta sequences accurately predicted the HLA-A and HLA-B alleles for most subjects in the first cohort. A few of the identified cytomegalovirus-associated TCR beta chains were confirmed in vitro to be specific for cytomegalovirus antigens. Because counts were too low, roughly 17 rarely observed V segments, including chromosome 9 orphons, were left out of the earlier analysis of roughly 600 of the donors. The classifier was reported to diagnose cytomegalovirus status with high specificity and sensitivity in both the original and validation cohorts. A later analysis found that HLA-associated TCR beta chains were more clonally expanded and had lower generation probabilities than equally common non-associated chains. Some IMGT-functional V segments, including TRBV6-2 and TRBV6-3, could not be distinguished by the 87-base-pair reads and were therefore excluded.

From the cysteine up to the phenylalanine, the CDR3 has a length of 15 residues. Just the 45-base CDR3 DNA is kept, in frame starting at base 1. From the germline V gene (reference sequence), CDR1 is MNHEY and CDR2 is SMNVEV. Unmatched junction bases come to 4, with V trimmed by 3 bases and J by 7 bases. The cohort consisted of approximately 690 healthy bone marrow donors. At the time of sampling, all cohort members were nominally healthy, though unrecorded immune exposures were likely present. The donor tested CMV seropositive and was one of the 289 seropositive cohort members. A peripheral blood sample was provided by each donor, and peripheral blood mononuclear cells were used for TCR beta sequencing. Genomic DNA was extracted from the blood cell samples with the Qiagen DNeasy Blood Extraction Kit. Libraries came from the immunoSEQ multiplex PCR assay. The multiplex PCR relied on a mix of 60 forward primers for TCR Vbeta segments and 13 reverse primers for TCR Jbeta segments. A multiplex PCR assay on genomic DNA amplified the CDR3 region of rearranged TCR beta genes. The amplified TCR beta libraries were sequenced on the Illumina HiSeq System as 87-base-pair reads. Processing in the source paper ran as follows. A later analysis counted tens of millions of unique TCR beta chains across the roughly 700 repertoires, and 10 million to 12 million of these chains were shared by at least two donors. Raw reads were error-corrected and collapsed into unique sequences with a nearest-neighbor algorithm that merged closely related sequences to remove PCR and sequencing errors. Alignment of CDR3 sequences to IMGT reference sequences was used to assign V, D and J gene segments. For a sequence to be retained, at least a six-nucleotide match to both a V gene segment and a J gene segment was required. Rearrangements were called productive when the CDR3 lacked stop codons and stayed in frame with V and J; all others were non-productive. Following IMGT convention, CDR3 was defined as the stretch from the second conserved V-encoded cysteine up to the conserved J-encoded phenylalanine. The earlier analysis of fewer than 700 of the donors excluded sequences that lacked an unambiguous match to a single V gene segment. An earlier analysis of about 590 of the donors classified V segments as functional when productive rearrangements were above 56.7% and as segregating when the standard deviation between donors was above 5%. A statistical classification framework was built for diagnosing cytomegalovirus status from the catalog of TCR beta chain sequences. In a later analysis, V and J genes were assigned by comparing TCR nucleotide sequences against IMGT/GENE-DB human TR gene sequences. A later analysis assigned CDR3 sequences and most-parsimonious VDJ recombination scenarios with the TCRdist pipeline. In a later analysis, each TCR beta chain was defined by its CDR3 amino acid sequence together with its V-gene family, and reads without a unique V-gene family were excluded. To address suspected cross-contamination and a sequencing artifact, a later analysis removed 450 to 700 highly shared, low-generation-probability nucleotide sequences. In a later analysis, a clonal expansion index for each public chain was calculated from normalized within-repertoire ranks of inferred template counts. Generation probabilities in a later analysis came from a VDJ recombination model fitted to out-of-frame rearrangements, and those results were checked against IGoR. A later analysis scored TCR-TCR, TCR-HLA and TCR-CMV co-occurrence with hypergeometric tests, applying a repertoire-size bias correction to TCR pairs. To estimate false discovery rates, a later analysis permuted the HLA or CMV assignments 20 times. In a later analysis, co-occurring TCRs were grouped using DBSCAN, with TCRdist sequence similarity added in when clustering inside HLA-allele-positive subsets. Repertoires with fewer than 30,000 or more than 120,000 public chains were left out of co-occurrence clustering, as were about five repertoires with anomalous nucleotide sharing. This is the immuneACCESS table as TCRdb keeps it, with only in-frame sequences that have V and J called. A part of the clones is gone; compared with another copy, unresolved V genes explain less than half, and the rest is unexplained. The V and J calls and clone size come from that table; D and trimming were worked out from the DNA. The sample profile shows under 200,000 clones; over 65% of them were found once. The ten largest clones represent 2% to 3% of the sample.

On this clone itself: This clone's antigen is unknown. Per-base qualities were not stored, and no clone one base away is much larger.

Sequencing was done on a sample of PBMCs. This receptor was identified in a woman in her 50s in good health and CMV-seropositive. The chain is made from TRBV27 and TRBJ2-1; 12 nucleotides in the junction match TRBD2. The DNA sequence reads TGTGCCAGCAGTTTCCCGGGACTAGCGGGTAATGAGCAGTTCTTC. The encoded protein is CASSFPGLAGNEQFF.